This T cell receptor beta chain was observed in a study of tumor-infiltrating lymphocytes in localized non-small cell lung cancer. Study as a whole: Several tumor histologies, both smoking statuses, and some post-neoadjuvant chemotherapy samples were included.

Study results and caveats: Not all patients were TCR sequenced, owing to tissue quantity. Tumor T-cell fraction from TCR sequencing was not associated with recurrence-free survival (p = 0.61). Each assay used a separate piece of the same tissue.

CDR3 length: 13 residues. The germline V gene encodes CDR1 SGHAT and CDR2 FQNNGV. Trimming removed 5 bases from V and 7 bases from J, with 11 bases in between. TCRdb's table, derived via immunoSEQ multiplex PCR, lists solely in-frame clones and lacks some. Of about 21,000 clones in the sample, around 80% were seen once. Details on this clone: The antigen is unknown.

The sample taken for sequencing was lung tumor tissue. This sequence originates from a human donor with non-small cell lung cancer. The rearrangement uses TRBV11-2 and TRBJ1-4; weak D call: TRBD1 (6 bases). CDR3 amino acids: CASSPQGSEKLFF. The CDR3 nucleotides are TGTGCCAGCAGCCCACAGGGTAGTGAAAAACTGTTTTTT. The whole variable domain, filled in from reference TRBV11-2 and TRBJ1-4, reads EAGVAQSPRYKIIEKRQSVAFWCNPISGHATLYWYQQILGQGPKLLIQFQNNGVVDDSQLPKDRFSAERLKGVDSTLKIQPAKLEDSAVYLCASSPQGSEKLFFGSGTQLSVL.